These 16 T cell receptor beta chains were all obtained from the same sample, sequenced in a study of cytomegalovirus exposure and HLA in healthy donors. PCR primers comprised 60 Vbeta and 13 Jbeta primers. The method was immunoSEQ multiplex PCR; TCRdb's version includes in-frame clones alone and lacks a portion of them. This sample yields roughly 150,000 clones, of which 60% to 80% are seen a single time; 1.4% belongs to the top ten. Input material: PBMCs. The receptors come from a male donor in good health and CMV-seronegative.

The CDR3 DNA reads TGTGCCAGCAGTTCGGGACAAATCCAAGAGACCCAGTACTTC. Translating it yields CASSSGQIQETQYF. The V gene is TRBV2, the J gene TRBJ2-5; TRBD1 might be the D (6 bases). CDR3 length equals 14 residues. V lost 5 bases and J lost 1, with 11 bases in between. CDR1 is SNHLY and CDR2 is FYNNEI in the germline V gene.

The V and J genes are TRBV13 and TRBJ1-2; D might be TRBD1 (6 bases). The CDR3 spans 15 residues. V lost 1 base, J lost 4 bases, and 13 bases lay in between. Germline CDR1 is PRHDT and CDR2 is FYEKMQ (reference sequence). In nucleotides, the CDR3 is TGTGCCAGCAGCTTAGCTCCCAGGGGATTCTATGGCTACACCTTC. Translated, it gives CASSLAPRGFYGYTF.

Remarks on this clone: The junction and the germline gene differ at one end; a read error may be behind it. The chain joins TRBV25-1 to TRBJ1-2, with D maybe TRBD1 (6 bases). Germline V gene lookup returns CDR1 MGHDK and CDR2 SYGVNS. CDR3 size: 13 residues. The CDR3 sequence is CASSERAGDGYTF. The CDR3 coding sequence is TGTGCCAGCAGTGAAAGGGCAGGGGATGGGTACACCTTC.

The CDR3 reads CASGPQGAGELFF. Written as DNA, the CDR3 is TGTGCTAGTGGTCCTCAGGGGGCCGGGGAGCTGTTTTTT. The rearrangement joins TRBV12-5 to TRBJ2-2, with TRBD1 matching over 7 bases. The CDR3 contains 13 residues. V was pared by 5 bases and J by 6 bases, with 3 bases of the junction left unmatched. Germline V gene sequence: CDR1 LGHNT, CDR2 FRNRAP. The complete variable domain, with remaining parts taken from reference TRBV12-5 and TRBJ2-2, reads DARVTQTPRHKVTEMGQEVTMRCQPILGHNTVFWYRQTMMQGLELLAYFRNRAPLDDSGMPKDRFSAEMPDATLATLKIQPSEPRDSAVYFCASGPQGAGELFFGEGSRLTVL.

This clone was picked up one time. The rearrangement uses TRBV30 and TRBJ2-7; 14 bases are shared with TRBD2. The trim removed 5 bases at V and 8 bases at J, leaving 11 bases unmatched. Per the germline V gene, CDR1 is GTSNPN and CDR2 is SVGIG (reference sequence). This CDR3 has 15 amino acids. CDR3 in amino acids: CAWGLGTSGSPQQYF. The CDR3 region has the DNA TGTGCCTGGGGCCTCGGGACTAGCGGGAGTCCTCAGCAGTACTTC.

This clone has just one count. The chain carries TRBV29-1 and TRBJ1-1; TRBD1 is a possible D gene (5 bases). The CDR3 consists of 14 residues. V was trimmed by 4 bases and J by 1 base, leaving 13 bases between them. The germline V gene has CDR1 SQVTM and CDR2 ANQGSEA. The CDR3, as DNA: TGCAGCGTTGCTTCAGGAAGGGGGAACACTGAAGCTTTCTTT. Its protein product is CSVASGRGNTEAFF.

This clone has just one count. The gene calls are TRBV4-3 and TRBJ2-7, with 9 bases aligning to TRBD2. V was clipped by 1 base and J by 3 bases; unmatched bases: 4. The length of the CDR3 is 15 residues. The germline V gene encodes CDR1 LGHNA and CDR2 YSLEER. DNA for the CDR3: TGCGCCAGCAGCCAAGGGCTAGCGGGGTTCTACGAGCAGTACTTC. Protein product: CASSQGLAGFYEQYF.

The rearrangement uses TRBV10-3 and TRBJ1-2, with 8 nucleotides matching TRBD1. Trimming took 1 base from V and 5 from J; bases not matched to a gene: 6. CDR3 length equals 15 residues. Germline loops: CDR1 ENHRY, CDR2 SYGVKD. As DNA, the CDR3 is TGTGCCATCAGTGAGTATGGACAGGGAGGATATGGCTACACCTTC. Translation gives CAISEYGQGGYGYTF.

This clone was detected only a few times. This sequence joins TRBV30 and TRBJ1-2; perhaps TRBD1 as D (5 bases). There are 13 residues in the CDR3. Germline V CDR1 and CDR2: GTSNPN, SVGIG (reference sequence). With 3 bases removed from V and 3 bases from J, the gap between germline ends came to 11 bases. CDR3 residues: CAWRPGGDYGYTF. The CDR3 DNA sequence: TGTGCCTGGAGACCCGGGGGGGACTATGGCTACACCTTC.

A few counts support this clone. The chain uses TRBV7-9 and TRBJ2-7; 8 bases fit TRBD1. Trimming took 5 bases from V and 4 from J; bases not matched to a gene: 7. The CDR3 has 14 residues. Germline CDR1 SEHNR, CDR2 FQNEAQ (reference sequence). The CDR3 spells CASSPDRELYEQYF. As DNA, the CDR3 is TGTGCCAGCAGCCCGGACAGGGAGTTGTACGAGCAGTACTTC.

This clone has only a few counts. This rearrangement joins TRBV5-1 to TRBJ2-1, with TRBD1 matching 7 bases. CDR3 length: 16 residues. The J segment lost 7 bases and the V segment lost 4 bases, leaving 14 bases of the junction unmatched. The V gene's germline CDR1 is SGHRS and CDR2 YFSETQ. The CDR3 DNA sequence: TGCGCCAGCAGCGGGGATCCGGGACAGCTCAGGAATGAGCAGTTCTTC. Residues: CASSGDPGQLRNEQFF.

The chain joins TRBV6-5 to TRBJ2-3; possible D gene TRBD2, 6 bases. CDR1 and CDR2 (germline): MNHEY, SVGAGI. This CDR3 contains 13 residues. Trimming shortened V by 2 bases and J by 6 bases, and 9 bases separated the two germline ends. In DNA form, the CDR3 reads TGTGCCAGCAGTTACGGCGGGACGGATACGCAGTATTTT. This gives the protein CASSYGGTDTQYF.

This clone was detected a few times. The gene calls are TRBV7-9 and TRBJ2-7; 7 bases align to TRBD2. The V gene end was trimmed by 3 bases and the J gene end by 5 bases; junction bases not matched to a gene: 7. Germline V gives CDR1 SEHNR, CDR2 FQNEAQ (reference sequence). The CDR3 is 14 amino acids. DNA of the CDR3: TGTGCCAGCAGCTTTAGCTTTGGGGGGGACGAGCAGTACTTC. This gives the protein CASSFSFGGDEQYF. Full variable domain (rest looked up from reference TRBV7-9 and TRBJ2-7): DTGVSQNPRHKITKRGQNVTFRCDPISEHNRLYWYRQTLGQGPEFLTYFQNEAQLEKSRLLSDRFSAERPKGSFSTLEIQRTEQGDSAMYLCASSFSFGGDEQYFGPGTRLTVT.

The V and J genes are TRBV5-4 and TRBJ2-5; D uncertain. Looked up from germline, CDR1 is SGHNT and CDR2 is YYREEE (reference sequence). The CDR3 runs to 13 residues. The ends were cut back, 3 bases at V and 4 bases at J, with 10 bases in the middle. Here the CDR3 reads CASSSAVGETQYF. The CDR3 bases are TGTGCCAGCAGCTCGGCGGTGGGAGAGACCCAGTACTTC.

This clone was recorded a few times. This sequence joins TRBV7-6 and TRBJ2-1, with D maybe TRBD2 (5 bases). The V end was cut by 3 bases, the J end by 10 bases, with 13 bases between. The CDR3 has 13 amino acids. Per the germline V gene, CDR1 is SGHVS and CDR2 is FNYEAQ. The chain's CDR3 is CASSFSARGEQFF. For the CDR3, the DNA is TGTGCCAGCAGCTTCTCCGCCCGGGGAGAGCAGTTCTTC. The full variable domain, with the rest looked up from reference TRBV7-6 and TRBJ2-1, is GAGVSQSPRYKVTKRGQDVALRCDPISGHVSLYWYRQALGQGPEFLTYFNYEAQQDKSGLPNDRFSAERPEGSISTLTIQRTEQRDSAMYRCASSFSARGEQFFGPGTRLTVL.

This sequence joins TRBV27 and TRBJ2-7, with 7 nucleotides matching TRBD1. The CDR3 has 13 residues. Germline V gene data show CDR1 as MNHEY and CDR2 as SMNVEV (reference sequence). Trimming at V came to 8 bases and at J to 4 bases, leaving 8 bases not matched to a gene. CDR3 region: CASSPNRGYEQYF. In nucleotides, the CDR3 is TGTGCCAGCTCCCCGAACAGGGGTTACGAGCAGTACTTC.